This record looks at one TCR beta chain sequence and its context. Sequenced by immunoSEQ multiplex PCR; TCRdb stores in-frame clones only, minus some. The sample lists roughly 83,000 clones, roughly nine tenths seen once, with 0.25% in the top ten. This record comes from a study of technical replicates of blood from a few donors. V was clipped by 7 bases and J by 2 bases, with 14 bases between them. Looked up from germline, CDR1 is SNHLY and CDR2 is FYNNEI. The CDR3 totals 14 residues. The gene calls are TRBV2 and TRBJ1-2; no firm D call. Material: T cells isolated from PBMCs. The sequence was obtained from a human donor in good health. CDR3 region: CASTQAPSNYGYTF. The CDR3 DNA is TGTGCCAGCACTCAGGCCCCTTCAAACTATGGCTACACCTTC. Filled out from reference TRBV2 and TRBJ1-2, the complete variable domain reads EPEVTQTPSHQVTQMGQEVILRCVPISNHLYFYWYRQILGQKVEFLVSFYNNEISEKSEIFDDQFSVERPDGSNFTLKIRSTKLEDSAMYFCASTQAPSNYGYTFGSGTRLTVV.